This entry features one T cell receptor (beta chain) sequence. The antigen remains unidentified. The data belong to a study of cytomegalovirus exposure and HLA in healthy donors. General study results and limits: Investigators reported 150 to 200 TCR beta chains as tied to cytomegalovirus.

Primers for the PCR totalled 60 Vbeta and 13 Jbeta. Produced via immunoSEQ multiplex PCR; TCRdb's table is partial and in-frame only. The table lists roughly 170,000 clones, over 60% of them singletons. Material: PBMCs. This sequence originates from a female donor in good health and CMV-seronegative.

Here the CDR3 reads CASSRPGQGAYEQYF. Written as DNA, the CDR3 is TGTGCCAGCAGCAGACCGGGACAGGGGGCTTACGAGCAGTACTTC. This chain uses TRBV28 with TRBJ2-7; 12 nucleotides line up with TRBD1. The germline CDR1 and CDR2 sequences are MDHEN and SYDVKM. CDR3 size: 15 residues. V was pared by 6 bases and J by 4 bases, with 7 bases of the junction left unmatched.